Detailed here is one T cell receptor (beta chain). What it binds is not known. At one end, the junction sequence differs from germline, possibly due to a read error. From germline, CDR1 is LGHDT and CDR2 YNNKEL (reference sequence). The CDR3 runs to 15 residues. Through a sample-barcoded 5' primer and a J-beta primer mix, a second PCR was run for about 7 to 12 cycles. One entry per CDR3 protein results from TCRdb running MiXCR on the 5' RACE reads. This sample has under 750,000 distinct CDR3 sequences, with 40% to 55% found just once. This sample was included in a study of blood T cells in healthy people across ages. Notes on the study in general: Expanded clonotype shifts may have been confounded, as the donors had an unknown CMV status.

The chain combines TRBV3-1 with TRBJ2-1, with D uncertain. The source material was blood. This TCR came from a man aged 80 or over in good health. CDR3 in DNA: TGTCCCAGCAGCCCCCTCCGACTCACCATCAGCGAGCAGTTCTTC. This codes for CPSSPLRLTISEQFF.